The rows below give T cell receptor beta chains drawn from one sample of a study of blood T cell repertoires in COVID-19. Using immunoSEQ multiplex PCR, the repertoire was profiled, and TCRdb retains in-frame clones only, with some absent. This table holds a few hundred thousand clones, around 89% found once. The sample taken for sequencing was peripheral blood. All receptors derive from a man younger than 35 who had recovered from COVID-19. CDR3s include the opening cysteine and the closing phenylalanine or tryptophan. The D gene is left open where the match is weak.

D | J | V | CDR3
TRBD1 | TRBJ1-1 | TRBV6-5 | CASSYSATGGTEAFF
TRBD1 | TRBJ1-1 | TRBV3-1/TRBV3-2 | CASSQVYRGPSNTEAFF
TRBD2 | TRBJ2-5 | TRBV7-6 | CASSAYGTSGNQETQYF
- | TRBJ2-2 | TRBV30 | CAWSGSVTGNTGELFF
TRBD1 | TRBJ1-2 | TRBV19 | CASSPLQGAAGYTF
TRBD1 | TRBJ1-5 | TRBV5-6 | CASSLEQGLYSNQPQHF
- | TRBJ2-7 | TRBV7-6 | CASSPRDISYEQYF
- | TRBJ2-7 | TRBV4-1 | CASSHPGAYEQYF
- | TRBJ1-1 | TRBV7-3 | CASSLTGGNTEAFF
TRBD1 | TRBJ1-5 | TRBV5-1 | CASSSGTDQPQHF
- | TRBJ1-1 | TRBV5-1 | CASSLPLGGSTEAFF
- | TRBJ2-3 | TRBV6-5 | CASSYSGPRTDTQYF
- | TRBJ1-4 | TRBV12-3/TRBV12-4 | CASSFGHPEKLFF
TRBD1 | TRBJ1-2 | TRBV12-3/TRBV12-4 | CASSRDSSYGYTF
- | TRBJ1-1 | TRBV6-5 | CASSYVSQGNTEAFF
- | TRBJ1-3 | TRBV6-2/TRBV6-3 | CASSPLRDTIYF
- | TRBJ2-1 | TRBV14 | CASKDLGGPEQFF
- | TRBJ2-2 | TRBV4-3 | CASSQIPPTRETTGELFF
TRBD2 | TRBJ2-1 | TRBV7-8 | CASSSPIGLAGGLSSYNEQFF
- | TRBJ1-2 | TRBV3-1/TRBV3-2 | CASSQDLGMSYGYTF
- | TRBJ2-1 | TRBV30 | CAWTDNTRVEQFF
TRBD1 | TRBJ2-7 | TRBV11-2 | CASSTPEQGTHEQYF
- | TRBJ2-3 | TRBV7-3 | CASSLGGMSTDTQYF
TRBD1 | TRBJ1-2 | TRBV19 | CASSTGQQFYGYTF
TRBD2 | TRBJ2-5 | TRBV6-5 | CASSSSGETQYF
- | TRBJ2-5 | TRBV14 | CASSPDRQTQYF
- | TRBJ1-5 | TRBV4-2 | CASSYDKTSNQPQHF
TRBD1 | TRBJ1-1 | TRBV18 | CASSPLRQGTTEAFF
- | TRBJ2-3 | TRBV2 | CAYSDGGHRTDTQYF
- | TRBJ2-2 | TRBV7-3 | CASSTTGSTGELFF
TRBD1 | TRBJ1-5 | TRBV29-1 | CSVGTGSHQPQHF
- | TRBJ2-1 | TRBV15 | CATSTVPSEQFF
- | TRBJ2-5 | TRBV27 | CASSWSNQETQYF
- | TRBJ2-7 | TRBV2 | CASQTGGF
- | TRBJ2-7 | TRBV19 | CASSVPGQYSYEQYF
- | TRBJ2-1 | TRBV29-1 | CSVAEGAYNEQFF
- | TRBJ1-5 | TRBV10-3 | CAISEGAASNQPQHF
- | TRBJ2-1 | TRBV2 | CASIGQSNEQFF
TRBD2 | TRBJ2-2 | TRBV9 | CASSVKVLAGATDAGELFF
TRBD1 | TRBJ1-4 | TRBV6-5 | CASSYGGQGGEKLFF
- | TRBJ2-1 | TRBV2 | CASSAPPGGRLFF
- | TRBJ1-1 | TRBV11-3 | CASSQGTGRGAFF
TRBD2 | TRBJ2-7 | TRBV7-2 | CASSPPGLAYEQYF
- | TRBJ2-5 | TRBV7-6 | CASGGAGETQYF
TRBD1 | TRBJ1-2 | TRBV6-5 | CASSYSGQGYGYTF
- | TRBJ1-6 | TRBV11-2 | CASSLDSGRVFPLHF
TRBD1 | TRBJ1-1 | TRBV5-5 | CASSLQGARTEAFF
- | TRBJ1-3 | TRBV5-5 | CASSLGGPGNTIYF
TRBD2 | TRBJ2-7 | TRBV7-2 | CASSLGGTSGSYEQYF